This T cell receptor beta chain stems from a study of T cell changes during pregnancy in multiple sclerosis. Sequencing was performed with immunoSEQ multiplex PCR; in TCRdb, only in-frame clones are kept and a portion is missing. Here the sample spans around 49,000 clones, about 95% being singletons. Trimming took 1 base from V and 7 from J, leaving 14 bases between them. The CDR3 loop spans 14 amino acids. CDR1 PRHDT and CDR2 FYEKMQ come from the germline V gene (reference sequence). J is TRBJ2-7 and V is TRBV13, with D uncertain. The sequencing used CD8+ T cells from peripheral blood mononuclear cells, collected in the first trimester of pregnancy. The TCR sequence derives from a female donor with multiple sclerosis, enrolled in a pregnancy study. DNA for the CDR3: TGTGCCAGCAGCTTAGAAACCGGTCTGAGTGAGCAGTACTTC. This translates into CASSLETGLSEQYF. Looking up the rest from reference TRBV13 and TRBJ2-7 gives the full variable domain: AAGVIQSPRHLIKEKRETATLKCYPIPRHDTVYWYQQGPGQDPQFLISFYEKMQSDKGSIPDRFSAQQFSDYHSELNMSSLELGDSALYFCASSLETGLSEQYFGPGTRLTVT.